This T cell receptor (beta chain) comes out of a study of tumor and adjacent non-tumor tissue in lung cancer. For the study at large: The patients, around 10 men and roughly 5 women, were roughly 30 to 85 with stage I to III disease.

The template was RNA from unsorted bulk tissue. Chemotherapy-naive patients with new lung cancer underwent thoracic surgery in China, August–late 2014. Germline V gene lookup returns CDR1 SQVTM and CDR2 ANQGSEA. The CDR3 is 12 residues long. TCRbeta libraries were built with three rounds of nested PCR, modified from ARM-PCR. Each CDR3 protein is one row after TCRdb ran MiXCR on the multiplex PCR reads. Here the sample spans about 93,000 distinct CDR3 sequences, approximately 70% being singletons. The source is a man in his 60s with non-small cell lung cancer. The rearrangement links TRBV29-1 to TRBJ2-1; D may be TRBD1 (6 bases). The source material was lung tumor tissue. The CDR3 spells CNNRVGSSEQFF. CDR3 in DNA: TGCAACAACAGGGTTGGGAGCAGTGAGCAGTTCTTC.